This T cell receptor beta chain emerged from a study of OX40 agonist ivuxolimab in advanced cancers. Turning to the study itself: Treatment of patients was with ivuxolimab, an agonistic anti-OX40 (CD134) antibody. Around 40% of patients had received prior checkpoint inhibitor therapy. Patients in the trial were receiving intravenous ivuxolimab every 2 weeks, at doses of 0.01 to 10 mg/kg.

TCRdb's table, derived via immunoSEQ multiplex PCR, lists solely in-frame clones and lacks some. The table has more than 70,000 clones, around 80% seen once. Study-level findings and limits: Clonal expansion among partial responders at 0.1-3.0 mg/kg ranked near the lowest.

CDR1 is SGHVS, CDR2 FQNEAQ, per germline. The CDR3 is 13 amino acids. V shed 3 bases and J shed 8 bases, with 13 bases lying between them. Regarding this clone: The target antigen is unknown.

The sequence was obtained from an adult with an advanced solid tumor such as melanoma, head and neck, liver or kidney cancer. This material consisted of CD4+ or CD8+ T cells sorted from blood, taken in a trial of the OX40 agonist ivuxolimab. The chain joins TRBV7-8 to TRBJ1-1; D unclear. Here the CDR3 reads CASSFSLTSEAFF. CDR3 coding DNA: TGTGCCAGCAGCTTTTCTTTGACCTCCGAAGCTTTCTTT.